One and the same sample provided the 30 T cell receptor beta chains below, sequenced in a study of blood T cell repertoires in COVID-19. Profiled with immunoSEQ multiplex PCR; TCRdb holds only in-frame clones, not every one. The sample comprises under 300,000 clones, 65% to 90% of which are singletons, and approximately 12% rests with the top ten. Material: peripheral blood. The receptor set was obtained from a human donor in a cohort sampled during active COVID-19.

This clone has just a few counts. The chain links TRBV10-1 to TRBJ2-7; tentative D call: TRBD1 (6 bases). Germline V gene sequence: CDR1 WNHNN, CDR2 SYGVQD (reference sequence). The germline V and J ends were trimmed by 2 bases and 0 bases, with 26 bases remaining between them. The CDR3 is 20 residues long. The CDR3 region is CASSERGRLYRDTSSYEQYF. The CDR3 bases are TGCGCCAGCAGTGAGCGTGGGAGACTATATCGGGACACGAGCTCCTACGAGCAGTACTTC.

This clone was counted a few times. The chain recombines TRBV6-5 with TRBJ2-3; 7 bases align to TRBD2. The CDR3 has 15 amino acids. Per germline, CDR1 MNHEY and CDR2 SVGAGI. Unmatched junction bases numbered 9, after V lost 6 bases and J lost 3 bases. The CDR3 DNA reads TGTGCCAGCAGCGCTAGTAGCGGGCCTACAGATACGCAGTATTTT. Translated, it gives CASSASSGPTDTQYF.

The rearrangement links TRBV29-1 to TRBJ1-4, with D uncertain. Germline V gives CDR1 SQVTM, CDR2 ANQGSEA. This CDR3 has 15 residues. Trimming removed 1 base at V and 0 bases at J, with 9 bases between. CDR3 residues: CSVEGQHATNEKLFF. The CDR3 DNA reads as TGCAGCGTTGAAGGACAACACGCAACTAATGAAAAACTGTTTTTT. The full variable domain, rest sourced from reference TRBV29-1 and TRBJ1-4, is SAVISQKPSRDICQRGTSLTIQCQVDSQVTMMFWYRQQPGQSLTLIATANQGSEATYESGFVIDKFPISRPNLTFSTLTVSNMSPEDSSIYLCSVEGQHATNEKLFFGSGTQLSVL.

The chain combines TRBV5-1 with TRBJ2-7, with 10 bases that match TRBD2. From germline, CDR1 is SGHRS and CDR2 YFSETQ. The CDR3 consists of 15 residues. With V trimmed by 2 bases and J by 3 bases, 5 bases remained unmatched. CDR3 amino acids: CASSLPLAGYYEQYF. In nucleotides, the CDR3 is TGCGCCAGCAGCTTACCACTAGCGGGGTACTACGAGCAGTACTTC.

J is TRBJ1-4 and V is TRBV19; perhaps TRBD1 as D (5 bases). The CDR3 covers 14 residues. Germline CDR1 and CDR2: LNHDA and SQIVND (reference sequence). V was cut by 10 bases and J by 6 bases, with 18 bases left in between. Here the CDR3 reads CATRGSGGHEKLFF. In nucleotides, the CDR3 is TGTGCCACCCGAGGTTCCGGGGGTCATGAAAAACTGTTTTTT.

The CDR3 DNA follows: TGTGCCAGCAGCCAAGGTTTGAACAGGGCGGTCCTTTACTTC. It yields the protein CASSQGLNRAVLYF. The chain employs TRBV3-1 (or the pseudogene TRBV3-2) and TRBJ2-7; TRBD1 might be the D (6 bases). V was clipped by 1 base and J by 13 bases, with 20 bases between them. CDR3 length: 14 residues. Germline V gene lookup returns CDR1 LGHDT and CDR2 YNNKEL (reference sequence).

The rearrangement uses TRBV6-5 and TRBJ1-3; TRBD1 might be the D (5 bases). The ends were cut back, 0 bases at V and 0 bases at J, with 9 bases in the middle. The CDR3 runs to 16 residues. Germline CDR1 reads MNHEY; CDR2 reads SVGAGI. Written as DNA, the CDR3 is TGTGCCAGCAGTTACTCGGGGGGGGGCTCTGGAAACACCATATATTTT. This encodes CASSYSGGGSGNTIYF.

This clone was recorded a few times. This rearrangement joins TRBV2 to TRBJ1-6; D uncertain. Trimming left V 3 bases short and J 8 bases short, with 5 bases between. The CDR3 covers 12 residues. Germline V gives CDR1 SNHLY, CDR2 FYNNEI. The CDR3 protein is CASSDTDSPLHF. DNA of the CDR3: TGTGCCAGCAGTGATACTGATTCACCCCTCCACTTT.

The V gene is TRBV28, the J gene TRBJ1-4; D remains unclear. Trimming took 6 bases from V and 8 from J, leaving 19 bases between them. The CDR3 spans 15 residues. The V gene's germline CDR1 is MDHEN and CDR2 SYDVKM. The CDR3 sequence: CASSLTSLGSEKLFF. As DNA, the CDR3 is TGTGCCAGCAGCTTGACGTCTCTGGGGAGCGAAAAACTGTTTTTT.

The CDR3 sequence is CASSPTSGRKNEQFF. The CDR3 DNA reads as TGCGCCAGCAGCCCAACTAGCGGGAGAAAGAATGAGCAGTTCTTC. This chain uses TRBV5-1 with TRBJ2-1; 11 positions match TRBD2. The trim removed 4 bases at V and 7 bases at J, leaving 7 bases unmatched. CDR1 and CDR2 (germline): SGHRS, YFSETQ. This CDR3 contains 15 residues. Full variable domain (missing parts from reference TRBV5-1 and TRBJ2-1): KAGVTQTPRYLIKTRGQQVTLSCSPISGHRSVSWYQQTPGQGLQFLFEYFSETQRNKGNFPGRFSGRQFSNSRSEMNVSTLELGDSALYLCASSPTSGRKNEQFFGPGTRLTVL.

The rearrangement links TRBV10-3 to TRBJ1-1; no definite D call. CDR3 length equals 13 residues. Deletions cut 3 bases from V and 1 base from J, with 6 bases between. Germline CDR1 ENHRY, CDR2 SYGVKD. The CDR3 loop reads CAISDERNTEAFF. The CDR3 DNA is TGTGCCATCAGTGATGAGCGGAACACTGAAGCTTTCTTT.

In its sample, this clone was seen a few times. The V and J genes are TRBV20-1 and TRBJ2-1; 10 bases match TRBD2. Per germline, CDR1 DFQATT and CDR2 SNEGSKA (reference sequence). The CDR3 extends over 15 amino acids. V lost 3 bases and J lost 9; bases outside the gene matches: 11. The chain's CDR3 is CSASQTSGKIGEQFF. The CDR3 DNA sequence: TGCAGTGCTAGTCAAACTAGCGGGAAGATAGGTGAGCAGTTCTTC.

The chain combines TRBV18 with TRBJ2-2; D may be TRBD2 (6 bases). V lost 6 bases to trimming and J lost 4 bases, with 15 bases between them. This CDR3 is 15 amino acids long. Germline CDR1 is KGHSH and CDR2 is LQKENI. The CDR3 nucleotides are TGTGCCAGCTCCGGGGGACGGCAGACCACCGGGGAGCTGTTTTTT. It yields the protein CASSGGRQTTGELFF. The full variable domain, completed using reference TRBV18 and TRBJ2-2, is NAGVMQNPRHLVRRRGQEARLRCSPMKGHSHVYWYRQLPEEGLKFMVYLQKENIIDESGMPKERFSAEFPKEGPSILRIQQVVRGDSAAYFCASSGGRQTTGELFFGEGSRLTVL.

The chain employs TRBV6-5 and TRBJ1-2; 11 nucleotides match TRBD1. The CDR3 spans 13 residues. With V trimmed by 7 bases and J by 4 bases, 2 bases remained unmatched. The V gene's germline CDR1 is MNHEY and CDR2 SVGAGI. The CDR3 nucleotides read TGTGCCAGCACGGGACAGGGGGTCTATGGCTACACCTTC. It yields the protein CASTGQGVYGYTF.

The CDR3 bases are TGTGCCAGCAGTTCGGGTTTCTATGGCTACACCTTC. Translated, it gives CASSSGFYGYTF. The chain has TRBV12-3 or TRBV12-4 and TRBJ1-2; unclear D gene. The CDR3 extends over 12 amino acids. V lost 4 bases and J 4 bases, leaving 7 bases between the germline ends.

This chain connects TRBV15 to TRBJ1-1; D gene ambiguous. Germline CDR1 is LNHNV and CDR2 is YYDKDF (reference sequence). V shed 7 bases and J shed 1 base, with 13 bases lying between them. This CDR3 region has 14 residues. CDR3 sequence reads: CATKEGASNTEAFF. The CDR3 DNA follows: TGTGCCACCAAGGAGGGTGCGTCGAACACTGAAGCTTTCTTT.

V is TRBV27 and J is TRBJ1-4; D call uncertain. The ends were cut back, 5 bases at V and 8 bases at J, with 12 bases in the middle. Germline V gene sequence: CDR1 MNHEY, CDR2 SMNVEV (reference sequence). CDR3 length: 13 residues. The CDR3 spells CASSRKFREKLFF. As DNA, the CDR3 is TGTGCCAGCAGTAGAAAATTTCGGGAAAAACTGTTTTTT.

The chain uses TRBV18 and TRBJ1-1, with D possibly being TRBD1 (5 bases). V lost 6 bases, J lost 7 bases, and 15 bases lay in between. CDR3 size: 13 residues. CDR1 and CDR2 (germline): KGHSH, LQKENI. In nucleotides, the CDR3 is TGTGCCAGCTCCAGAGGACATGGAATTGAAGCTTTCTTT. Amino acid sequence: CASSRGHGIEAFF.

The chain recombines TRBV3-1 (or the pseudogene TRBV3-2) with TRBJ2-7; maybe TRBD2 (5 bases). The germline CDR1 and CDR2 sequences are LGHDT and YNNKEL (reference sequence). CDR3 size: 14 residues. Trimming removed 4 bases at V and 5 bases at J, with 15 bases between. CDR3 in amino acids: CASSPRTPNHEQYF. CDR3 nucleotide sequence: TGTGCCAGCAGCCCGAGGACTCCCAACCACGAGCAGTACTTC.

The DNA for the CDR3 is TGTGCCAGCAGCCAACAATTCGGGGGAAACAATGAGCAGTTCTTC. It translates to CASSQQFGGNNEQFF. The rearrangement uses TRBV14 and TRBJ2-1, with D maybe TRBD2 (6 bases). The V gene lost 2 bases and the J gene lost 5 bases, with 13 bases spanning the gap. This CDR3 contains 15 residues. The germline CDR1 and CDR2 sequences are SGHDN and FVKESK.

The DNA for the CDR3 is TGTGCCAGCAGCCGAGAGACTAGGGGCTACGAGCAGTACTTC. It translates to CASSRETRGYEQYF. V gene TRBV14 combines with J gene TRBJ2-7; tentative D call: TRBD2 (6 bases). This CDR3 is 14 amino acids long. Trimming took off 4 bases at V and 3 bases at J, with 13 bases between the two ends. From germline, CDR1 is SGHDN and CDR2 FVKESK. Full variable domain (missing parts from reference TRBV14 and TRBJ2-7): EAGVTQFPSHSVIEKGQTVTLRCDPISGHDNLYWYRRVMGKEIKFLLHFVKESKQDESGMPNNRFLAERTGGTYSTLKVQPAELEDSGVYFCASSRETRGYEQYFGPGTRLTVT.

V and J are TRBV9 and TRBJ1-6; no definite D call. Germline V gene sequence: CDR1 SGDLS, CDR2 YYNGEE. The CDR3 has 15 residues. V was trimmed by 0 bases and J by 9 bases, leaving 13 bases between them. CDR3 sequence: CASSVEDLPGSPLHF. As DNA, the CDR3 is TGTGCCAGCAGCGTAGAAGACCTTCCAGGTTCACCCCTCCACTTT. The whole variable domain, filled in from reference TRBV9 and TRBJ1-6, reads DSGVTQTPKHLITATGQRVTLRCSPRSGDLSVYWYQQSLDQGLQFLIQYYNGEERAKGNILERFSAQQFPDLHSELNLSSLELGDSALYFCASSVEDLPGSPLHFGNGTRLTVT.

A single count supports this clone. The V and J genes are TRBV6-2 or TRBV6-3 and TRBJ2-7, with 7 nucleotides matching TRBD1. CDR1 and CDR2 (germline): MNHEY, SVGEGT. The CDR3 length is 16 residues. With V trimmed by 5 bases and J by 2 bases, 12 bases remained unmatched. The CDR3: CASSNTGDLFAYEQYF. Here the CDR3 DNA reads TGTGCCAGCAGTAACACAGGGGACCTCTTCGCCTACGAGCAGTACTTC.

The chain combines TRBV19 with TRBJ2-1, with TRBD2 identical over 12 bases. The trim removed 0 bases at V and 6 bases at J, leaving 9 bases unmatched. The germline V gene has CDR1 LNHDA and CDR2 SQIVND (reference sequence). There are 18 residues in the CDR3. CDR3 DNA: TGTGCCAGTAGTATAGAAGCAGGGGGACTAGCGGGCTTCAATGAGCAGTTCTTC. It yields the protein CASSIEAGGLAGFNEQFF.

J is TRBJ2-3 and V is TRBV24-1; D gene ambiguous. Trimming stripped 0 bases from V and 4 bases from J, with 13 bases between. Germline assignment: CDR1 KGHDR and CDR2 SFDVKD. The CDR3 loop spans 16 amino acids. The CDR3 DNA sequence: TGTGCCACCAGTGATTTGCGTGGTAGAGGCGCAGATACGCAGTATTTT. Translating gives CATSDLRGRGADTQYF.

The chain employs TRBV9 and TRBJ2-1; 9 bases align to TRBD2. This CDR3 spans 13 amino acids. CDR1 is SGDLS, CDR2 YYNGEE, per germline. The V gene end was trimmed by 0 bases and the J gene end by 13 bases; junction bases not matched to a gene: 5. The CDR3, as DNA: TGTGCCAGCAGCGTAGAGTTTAGCGGGAGACAGTTCTTC. Protein sequence: CASSVEFSGRQFF. Variable domain in full (rest from reference TRBV9 and TRBJ2-1): DSGVTQTPKHLITATGQRVTLRCSPRSGDLSVYWYQQSLDQGLQFLIQYYNGEERAKGNILERFSAQQFPDLHSELNLSSLELGDSALYFCASSVEFSGRQFFGPGTRLTVL.

This clone appeared a single time. The rearrangement links TRBV19 to TRBJ1-1; TRBD1 might be the D (6 bases). CDR1 is LNHDA and CDR2 is SQIVND in the germline V gene (reference sequence). V lost 7 bases, J lost 0 bases, and 12 bases lay in between. The CDR3 is made up of 14 amino acids. The CDR3 region is CASMGGALNTEAFF. CDR3 sequence (DNA): TGTGCCAGTATGGGGGGGGCCTTGAACACTGAAGCTTTCTTT.

The rearrangement joins TRBV29-1 to TRBJ2-2; D might be TRBD2 (6 bases). The CDR3 sequence is 16 residues long. V lost 6 bases and J lost 5, with 22 bases in between. Germline V gene lookup returns CDR1 SQVTM and CDR2 ANQGSEA. For the CDR3, the DNA is TGCAGCGTCCAACGGGGGTTTGGGGGGAAAACCGGGGAGCTGTTTTTT. Translated: CSVQRGFGGKTGELFF.

V and J are TRBV5-1 and TRBJ1-2, with 8 bases identical to TRBD1. J gave up 6 bases and V 9 bases, and 13 bases lay outside the gene matches. The CDR3 sequence is 14 residues long. From germline, CDR1 is SGHRS and CDR2 YFSETQ. The CDR3 here is CATSTSDRVDGYTF. The CDR3 DNA reads as TGCGCCACAAGCACTTCGGACAGGGTCGATGGCTACACCTTC. The whole variable domain, remainder taken from reference TRBV5-1 and TRBJ1-2, is KAGVTQTPRYLIKTRGQQVTLSCSPISGHRSVSWYQQTPGQGLQFLFEYFSETQRNKGNFPGRFSGRQFSNSRSEMNVSTLELGDSALYLCATSTSDRVDGYTFGSGTRLTVV.

The chain carries TRBV6-1 and TRBJ1-2; the D is unclear. CDR1 and CDR2 from the germline V gene are MNHNS and SASEGT. The CDR3 runs 15 residues. Trimming took off 2 bases at V and 3 bases at J, with 13 bases between the two ends. Here the CDR3 reads CASSELGGPYYGYTF. In DNA, the CDR3 is TGTGCCAGCAGTGAATTGGGAGGGCCCTACTATGGCTACACCTTC.